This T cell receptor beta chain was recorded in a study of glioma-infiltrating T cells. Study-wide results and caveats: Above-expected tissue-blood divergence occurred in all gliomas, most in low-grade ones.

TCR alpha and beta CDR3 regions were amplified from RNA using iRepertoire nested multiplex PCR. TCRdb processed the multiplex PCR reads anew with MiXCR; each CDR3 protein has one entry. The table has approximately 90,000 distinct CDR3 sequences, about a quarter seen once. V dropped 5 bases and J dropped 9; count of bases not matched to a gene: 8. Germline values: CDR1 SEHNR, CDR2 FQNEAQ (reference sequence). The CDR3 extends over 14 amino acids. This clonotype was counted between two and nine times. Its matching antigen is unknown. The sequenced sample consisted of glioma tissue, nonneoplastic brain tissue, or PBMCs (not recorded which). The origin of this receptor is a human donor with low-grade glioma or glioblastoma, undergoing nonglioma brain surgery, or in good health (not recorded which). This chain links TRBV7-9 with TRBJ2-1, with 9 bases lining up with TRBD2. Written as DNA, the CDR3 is TGTGCCAGCAGCCTAGTTTTGCGGGAGGGTGAGCAGTTCTTC. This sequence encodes CASSLVLREGEQFF.